The sequence of this TCR beta chain was determined in a study of cytomegalovirus exposure and HLA in healthy donors. About the study: As an earlier analysis found, 150 million to 200 million T cells yielded some 120 million unique TCR beta sequences. Study-wide points: Later, TCR association rates were found to vary by HLA locus, highest for DRB1 and lowest for HLA-C. Most CMV-associated TCR beta chains were later found to appear HLA-restricted. Analyses of presence and absence presupposed an approximately uniform sequencing depth across donors.

This CDR3 spans 15 amino acids. CDR1 is MNHNS, CDR2 SASEGT, per germline. V lost 6 bases and J lost 0, with 9 bases in between. A remark on this clone: The antigen is not known.

The study ran its PCR with 60 Vbeta and 13 Jbeta primers. Assay: immunoSEQ multiplex PCR; the TCRdb copy retains only in-frame clones and omits some. The sample includes roughly 99,000 clones, over 70% of them seen just once. The clonotype comes from a man between 25 and 39 years old in good health and CMV-seronegative. The chain carries TRBV6-1 and TRBJ2-6; D not certain. The material sequenced was PBMCs. CDR3 in DNA: TGTGCCAGCAGCCTAAGAGGCTCTGGGGCCAACGTCCTGACTTTC. Translating gives CASSLRGSGANVLTF.